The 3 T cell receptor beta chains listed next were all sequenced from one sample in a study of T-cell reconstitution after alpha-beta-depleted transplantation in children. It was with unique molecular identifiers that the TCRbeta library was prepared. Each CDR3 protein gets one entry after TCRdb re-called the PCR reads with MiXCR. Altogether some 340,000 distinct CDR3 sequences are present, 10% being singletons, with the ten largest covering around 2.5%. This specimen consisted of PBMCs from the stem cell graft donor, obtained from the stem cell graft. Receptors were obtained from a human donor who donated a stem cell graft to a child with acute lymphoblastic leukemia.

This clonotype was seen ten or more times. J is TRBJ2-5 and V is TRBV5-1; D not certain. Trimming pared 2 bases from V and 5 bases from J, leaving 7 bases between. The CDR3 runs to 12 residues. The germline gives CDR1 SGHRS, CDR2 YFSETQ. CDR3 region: CASSFHSETQYF. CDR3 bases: TGCGCCAGCAGCTTCCATTCCGAGACCCAGTACTTC.

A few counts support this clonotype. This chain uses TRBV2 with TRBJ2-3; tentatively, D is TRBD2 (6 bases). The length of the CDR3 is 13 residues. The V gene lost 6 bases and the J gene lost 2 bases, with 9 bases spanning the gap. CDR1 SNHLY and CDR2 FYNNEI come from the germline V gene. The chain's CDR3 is CASRTRVTDTQYF. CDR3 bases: TGTGCCAGCAGGACTAGAGTCACAGATACGCAGTATTTT.

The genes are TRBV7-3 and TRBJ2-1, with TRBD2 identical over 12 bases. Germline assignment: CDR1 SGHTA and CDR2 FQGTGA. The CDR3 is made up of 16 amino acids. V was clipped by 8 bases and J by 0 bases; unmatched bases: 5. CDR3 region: CASSKTSGSSYNEQFF. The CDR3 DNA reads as TGTGCCAGCTCCAAGACTAGCGGGAGCTCCTACAATGAGCAGTTCTTC.